This entry concerns a single TCR beta chain. Its target is not known. This record comes from a study of molecular identifiers for immune sequencing clone quantification. TCRdb recomputed calls from the PCR reads with MiXCR, one row per CDR3 protein. The sample holds approximately 550,000 distinct CDR3 sequences; 20% to 25% are singletons and the top ten take 0.7% to 1%. The ends lost 3 bases at V and 10 bases at J; junction bases unmatched: 9. The CDR3 totals 15 residues. CDR1 and CDR2 from the germline V gene are SGDLS and YYNGEE. General study results and limits: Clones with over 20 RNA copies captured over 98% of effector molecules but under 1% of naive ones.

The genes are TRBV9 and TRBJ1-6, with 8 bases matching TRBD1. Specimen: naive CD8+ T cells from blood, with Jurkat cell RNA spiked in. Regarding subset: FACS-sorted CD8+CD4-CCR7+CD45RA+ naive T cells. This TCR derives from a human donor in good health. Some libraries in this study had Jurkat cell RNA spiked in. This CDR3 is CASSAGTGAESPLHF. DNA of the CDR3: TGTGCCAGCAGCGCGGGGACAGGCGCGGAGTCACCCCTCCACTTT.